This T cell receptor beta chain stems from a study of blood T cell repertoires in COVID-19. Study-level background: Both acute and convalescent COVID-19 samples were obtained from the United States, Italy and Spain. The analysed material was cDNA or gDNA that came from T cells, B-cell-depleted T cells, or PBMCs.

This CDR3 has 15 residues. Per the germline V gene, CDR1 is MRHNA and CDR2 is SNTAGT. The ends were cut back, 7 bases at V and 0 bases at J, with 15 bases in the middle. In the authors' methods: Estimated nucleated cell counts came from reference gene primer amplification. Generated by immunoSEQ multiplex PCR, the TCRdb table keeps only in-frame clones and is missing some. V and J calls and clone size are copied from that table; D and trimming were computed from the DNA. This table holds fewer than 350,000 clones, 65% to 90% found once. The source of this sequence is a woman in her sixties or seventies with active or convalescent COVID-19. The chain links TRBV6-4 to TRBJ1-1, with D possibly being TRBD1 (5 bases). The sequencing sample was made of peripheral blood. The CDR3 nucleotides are TGTGCCAGCACCCCGGTCCGGGGGATGAACACTGAAGCTTTCTTT. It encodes CASTPVRGMNTEAFF.